These T cell receptor beta chains were read from a single sample in a study of PD-1 blockade in classical Hodgkin lymphoma. Profiling relied on immunoSEQ multiplex PCR, and the TCRdb table lists in-frame clones only, not all of them. This table has around 29,000 clones, roughly 80% appearing once. The starting material was CD4+ T cells from blood, obtained before the fourth cycle of nivolumab. The receptors shown here come from a human donor with classical Hodgkin lymphoma. The CDR3 runs from the conserved cysteine through the conserved F or W. D genes are given only for firm matches. Not every row has a clone size; where given, it reads once, few, many or a size class.

d_call j_call v_call clone_size cdr3_aa cdr3_nt
. TRBJ1-5 TRBV7-8 . CASSYLSSSEPQHF TGTGCCAGCAGCTATCTCTCTTCTTCGGAGCCCCAGCATTTT
TRBD1 TRBJ1-3 TRBV6-1 . CASREGARGNTIYF TGTGCCAGCAGGGAGGGGGCGCGGGGAAACACCATATATTTT
. TRBJ2-5 TRBV5-1 . CASSLMVGETQYF TGCGCCAGCAGCTTAATGGTGGGGGAGACCCAGTACTTC
. TRBJ1-2 TRBV6-1 . CASSEAAAPYGYTF TGTGCCAGCAGTGAAGCGGCAGCCCCCTATGGCTACACCTTC
TRBD1 TRBJ2-7 TRBV28 . CASTRTGGDEQYF TGTGCCAGCACCAGGACAGGGGGGGACGAGCAGTACTTC
. TRBJ2-5 TRBV2 . CASSGQGGLETQYF TGTGCCAGCAGCGGGCAGGGGGGCCTCGAGACCCAGTACTTC
TRBD2 TRBJ2-5 TRBV19 once CASSRAGVPETQYF TGTGCCAGTTCCCGCGCGGGGGTACCAGAGACCCAGTACTTC
. TRBJ2-6 TRBV11-3 . CASSLGSPLSGANVLTF TGTGCCAGCAGCTTAGGCTCCCCACTCTCTGGGGCCAACGTCCTGACTTTC
. TRBJ1-5 TRBV5-1 . CASSLYSGSQPQHF TGCGCCAGCAGCTTGTACTCGGGGAGTCAGCCCCAGCATTTT
TRBD1 TRBJ1-1 TRBV5-1 . CASSPQGEGNTEAFF TGCGCCAGCAGCCCACAGGGGGAGGGGAACACTGAAGCTTTCTTT
. TRBJ2-7 TRBV30 . CACLRRGRTYEQYF TGTGCCTGCTTAAGGAGGGGTCGAACCTACGAGCAGTACTTC
. TRBJ2-2 TRBV5-1 . CASSLVGSSTGELFF TGCGCCAGCAGCCTTGTAGGGAGCTCCACCGGGGAGCTGTTTTTT
TRBD2 TRBJ2-5 TRBV5-1 . CASSSGTNMGPQYF TGCGCCAGCAGCTCCGGGACTAACATGGGGCCACAGTACTTC
TRBD1 TRBJ1-3 TRBV5-1 . CASSLAEGQSSGNTIYF TGCGCCAGCAGCTTGGCCGAGGGACAGAGCTCTGGAAACACCATATATTTT
TRBD2 TRBJ2-3 TRBV5-1 . CASSWGGSTDTQYF TGCGCCAGCAGCTGGGGAGGGAGCACAGATACGCAGTATTTT
. TRBJ1-2 TRBV19 . CASSLQASSGYTF TGTGCCAGTAGTCTTCAGGCGAGTTCTGGCTACACCTTC
. TRBJ1-5 TRBV7-9 few CASSLDGISSNQPQHF TGTGCCAGCAGCTTAGACGGGATTTCTAGCAATCAGCCCCAGCATTTT
TRBD2 TRBJ2-2 TRBV5-1 . CASSASSGGATGELFF TGCGCCAGCAGCGCTAGTAGCGGGGGGGCCACCGGGGAGCTGTTTTTT
. TRBJ2-5 TRBV18 . CASSPGEGSLETQYF TGTGCCAGCTCACCAGGCGAAGGGAGTCTAGAGACCCAGTACTTC
TRBD1 TRBJ1-1 TRBV5-1 . CASSFGGQGNTEAFF TGCGCCAGCAGCTTCGGGGGACAGGGTAACACTGAAGCTTTCTTT
. TRBJ2-3 TRBV5-1 . CASSLRGASTDTQYF TGCGCCAGCAGCTTGAGAGGTGCTAGCACAGATACGCAGTATTTT
. TRBJ2-1 TRBV5-1 once CASSLEGSGYYNEQFF TGCGCCAGCAGCTTGGAAGGTAGCGGATACTACAATGAGCAGTTCTTC
TRBD2 TRBJ2-2 TRBV2 . CAKTSGTNTGELFF TGTGCCAAAACTAGCGGGACGAACACCGGGGAGCTGTTTTTT
TRBD2 TRBJ2-7 TRBV28 . CAWGEGYEQYF TGTGCTTGGGGGGAGGGCTACGAGCAGTACTTC
TRBD1 TRBJ1-6 TRBV6-4 . CASSLHLLQGSPLHF TGTGCCAGCAGCCTTCATCTTTTACAGGGGTCACCCCTCCACTTT
. TRBJ1-1 TRBV6-5 . CASSYGSRGVGTEAFF TGTGCCAGCAGTTACGGCAGTAGGGGGGTGGGCACTGAAGCTTTCTTT
. TRBJ1-5 TRBV5-1 . CASSPVSPNQPQHF TGCGCCAGCAGCCCTGTGAGTCCCAATCAGCCCCAGCATTTT
. TRBJ2-3 TRBV28 . CASSLRGPSDTQYF TGTGCCAGCAGTTTGAGAGGCCCGTCAGATACGCAGTATTTT
TRBD1 TRBJ2-1 TRBV27 once CASKRGGQGYNEQFF TGTGCCAGCAAGAGAGGGGGCCAAGGTTACAATGAGCAGTTCTTC
. TRBJ2-3 TRBV5-1 . CASSPGVSAFMADTQYF TGCGCCAGCAGCCCTGGGGTGTCAGCGTTCATGGCAGATACGCAGTATTTT
TRBD2 TRBJ2-5 TRBV5-1 . CASSLASGGKETQYF TGCGCCAGCAGCTTGGCTAGCGGGGGGAAAGAGACCCAGTACTTC
TRBD1 TRBJ2-2 TRBV28 . CASRNPGRGTGELFF TGTGCCAGCCGCAACCCGGGCAGGGGGACCGGGGAGCTGTTTTTT
. TRBJ2-7 TRBV5-1 . CASTQYTGSYEQYF TGCGCCAGCACCCAATATACAGGTTCCTACGAGCAGTACTTC
. TRBJ1-2 TRBV6-5 . CASSPGYGYTF TGTGCCAGCAGCCCCGGGTATGGCTACACCTTC
. TRBJ1-2 TRBV7-7 few CASSLPTRYGYTF TGTGCCAGCAGCTTACCGACTCGCTATGGCTACACCTTC
TRBD1 TRBJ2-1 TRBV27 . CASSSDRGSIGRNEQFF TGTGCCAGCAGTTCCGACAGGGGAAGTATTGGTAGGAATGAGCAGTTCTTC
. TRBJ1-2 TRBV19 . CASSAENYGYTF TGTGCCAGTAGCGCGGAGAACTATGGCTACACCTTC
. TRBJ1-5 TRBV28 . CASSSTGKSNQPQHF TGTGCCAGCAGTTCAACAGGGAAGAGCAATCAGCCCCAGCATTTT
. TRBJ1-1 TRBV2 . CASSEAGWTVEAFF TGTGCCAGCAGTGAAGCTGGATGGACAGTTGAAGCTTTCTTT
. TRBJ1-3 TRBV5-8 . CASSLAGGWKGNTIYF TGTGCCAGCAGCTTGGCCGGGGGGTGGAAGGGAAACACCATATATTTT
. TRBJ2-3 TRBV27 . CAIPGRRPDTQYF TGTGCCATCCCAGGTCGCAGGCCAGATACGCAGTATTTT
. TRBJ2-3 TRBV7-9 . CASSRDLSTDTQYF TGTGCCAGCAGCCGGGACTTAAGCACAGATACGCAGTATTTT
TRBD2 TRBJ2-5 TRBV28 . CASSQPGLAGKTQYF TGTGCCAGCAGTCAACCGGGACTAGCGGGGAAGACCCAGTACTTC
. TRBJ1-5 TRBV9 . CASSVDNAGPQHF TGTGCCAGCAGCGTAGATAACGCTGGGCCCCAGCATTTT
TRBD2 TRBJ2-1 TRBV6-6 . CASSYVSGGANEQFF TGTGCCAGCAGTTACGTTAGCGGGGGGGCAAATGAGCAGTTCTTC
TRBD1 TRBJ1-4 TRBV5-1 . CASRATGATNEKLFF TGCGCCAGCAGGGCAACAGGGGCGACTAATGAAAAACTGTTTTTT
. TRBJ2-5 TRBV5-1 . CASSLSGRGDRETQYF TGCGCCAGCAGCTTGTCTGGCAGGGGGGATCGGGAGACCCAGTACTTC
TRBD2 TRBJ2-7 TRBV5-1 . CASSGGGPPYEQYF TGCGCCAGCAGCGGGGGGGGACCCCCCTACGAGCAGTACTTC
TRBD1 TRBJ1-5 TRBV4-1 . CASSQGAWGGRGKYSNQPQHF TGCGCCAGCAGCCAAGGTGCTTGGGGGGGCAGGGGGAAGTATAGCAATCAGCCCCAGCATTTT
TRBD2 TRBJ2-1 TRBV7-2 . CASSPRGLAGGQFF TGTGCCAGCAGCCCCCGGGGACTAGCGGGGGGGCAGTTCTTC
TRBD2 TRBJ2-3 TRBV7-6 . CASSLMLLAGGLGDTQYF TGTGCCAGCAGCTTAATGTTGCTAGCGGGGGGGCTCGGAGATACGCAGTATTTT
. TRBJ2-7 TRBV7-9 . CASSSAGRGSSTRQYF TGTGCCAGCAGCTCCGCGGGCAGGGGTAGCTCTACCCGGCAGTACTTC
. TRBJ1-1 TRBV11-2 . CASSLASEAFF TGTGCCAGCAGCTTAGCGTCTGAAGCTTTCTTT
. TRBJ1-5 TRBV23-1 . CASSQSTPGHFNQPQHF TGCGCCAGCAGTCAATCAACCCCGGGACATTTCAATCAGCCCCAGCATTTT
. TRBJ1-1 TRBV29-1 . CSSRIGQFDTEAFF TGCAGCTCAAGAATCGGACAGTTCGACACTGAAGCTTTCTTT
. TRBJ2-1 TRBV27 . CASSYTRRQVGDEQFF TGTGCCAGCAGTTACACCCGAAGACAGGTCGGAGATGAGCAGTTCTTC
. TRBJ2-3 TRBV6-5 . CASRGTSTDTQYF TGTGCCAGCAGGGGGACTAGCACAGATACGCAGTATTTT